The sequence of this TCR beta chain was determined in a study of shared clonotypes between healthy human individuals. Samples underwent the assay at deep level. Data came from immunoSEQ multiplex PCR; TCRdb stores just in-frame clones and leaves some out. Of about 1 million clones listed, about 76% were seen once; the top ten hold approximately 1.3%. There are a few counts of this clone. This TCR was sampled from a man between 18 and 29 years old in good health. Input material: memory CD4+ T cells sorted from blood. Subset indicated: CD45RA-negative fraction.

The DNA of the CDR3 is TGTGCCAGTAGTGGAGGACTAGCGGGAGGCCCTAGCACAGATACGCAGTATTTT. This codes for CASSGGLAGGPSTDTQYF. V and J are TRBV19 and TRBJ2-3, with 14 bases identical to TRBD2. This CDR3 is 18 amino acids long. Trimming cost V 5 bases and J 0 bases; bases outside gene matches: 7. CDR1 is LNHDA and CDR2 is SQIVND in the germline V gene (reference sequence).